This T cell receptor (beta chain) was found in a study of regulatory T cells in long-lasting Graves disease. At the level of the study: Positivity for TSH receptor antibodies plus over 5 years of antithyroid drugs meant persistent Graves' disease. General study findings and limits: Persistent disease showed a preference for TRBV28, TRBJ1-2 and TRBJ2-5. Comparison showed that persistent patients shared more public clonotypes (roughly 2,700) than new patients (about 970).

Time point indicated: persistent/refractory GD, antithyroid drugs over 5 years with positive TRAb. RNA extracted from PBMCs served as the sequencing template. The sample holds a few counts of this clonotype. Its antigen is undetermined. HTBI primers from iRepertoire and Arm-PCR of CDR3 regions yielded the TCR beta libraries. Original methodology: The samples yielded about 63 TRBV and about 15 TRBJ segments. In TCRdb, the multiplex PCR reads were re-called with MiXCR into one record per CDR3 protein. TCRdb's processing, not the study's, gives the V and J calls here. The data contain some 370,000 distinct CDR3 sequences, less than 25% of them singletons. Trimming left V 7 bases short and J 3 bases short, with 15 bases between. This CDR3 region has 14 residues.

The clonotype was recovered from a female donor with Graves disease. The sequencing used peripheral blood mononuclear cells (PBMCs), collected when the disease was refractory, from a patient treated with antithyroid drugs. V gene TRBV12-3 or TRBV12-4 combines with J gene TRBJ1-1; a weak D match, TRBD1 (6 bases). The chain's CDR3 is CASNLRGPYTEAFF. CDR3 in DNA: TGTGCCAGCAATCTCAGGGGCCCTTACACTGAAGCTTTCTTT.